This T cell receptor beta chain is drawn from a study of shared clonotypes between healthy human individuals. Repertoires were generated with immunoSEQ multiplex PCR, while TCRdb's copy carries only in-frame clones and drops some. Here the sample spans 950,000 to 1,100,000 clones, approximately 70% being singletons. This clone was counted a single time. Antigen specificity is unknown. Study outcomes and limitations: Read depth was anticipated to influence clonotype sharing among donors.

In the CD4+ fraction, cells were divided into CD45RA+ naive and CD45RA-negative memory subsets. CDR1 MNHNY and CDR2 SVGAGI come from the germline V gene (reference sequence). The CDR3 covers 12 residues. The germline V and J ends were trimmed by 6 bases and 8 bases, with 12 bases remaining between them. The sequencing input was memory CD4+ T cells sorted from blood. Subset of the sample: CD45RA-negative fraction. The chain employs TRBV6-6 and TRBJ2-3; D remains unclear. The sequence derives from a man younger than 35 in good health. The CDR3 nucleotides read TGTGCCAGCAGCGAGGCTGCCGGTACGCAGTATTTT. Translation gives CASSEAAGTQYF.